The 23 T cell receptor beta chains presented below share a single source sample, sequenced in a study of cytomegalovirus exposure and HLA in healthy donors (dated by TCRdb to the late 2010s). The library came from the immunoSEQ multiplex PCR assay. For the multiplex PCR, a mixture combining 60 forward primers for TCR Vbeta segments and 13 reverse primers for TCR Jbeta segments was used. The clones in this table, taken by TCRdb from immuneACCESS, are in-frame only. Not every clone is retained; where verified, under half of the shortfall comes from an unresolved V gene, and the cause of the rest is unknown. Here the sample has about 54,000 clones; around 78% occur a single time. The ten largest clones represent approximately 1.3% of the sample. What was sequenced was PBMCs. The receptor source for this set is a female donor in good health and CMV-seronegative.

Here the CDR3 reads CASSLTGNTEAFF. Written as DNA, the CDR3 is TGTGCCAGCAGTTTGACAGGGAACACTGAAGCTTTCTTT. V and J are TRBV6-5 and TRBJ1-1; D may be TRBD1 (6 bases). This CDR3 contains 13 residues. The V gene lost 4 bases and the J gene lost 1 base, with 7 bases spanning the gap. Germline V gene sequence: CDR1 MNHEY, CDR2 SVGAGI.

This sequence joins TRBV2 and TRBJ2-2; D might be TRBD1 (5 bases). Germline-derived CDR1 and CDR2 are SNHLY and FYNNEI. The CDR3 loop spans 16 amino acids. The ends were cut back, 4 bases at V and 4 bases at J, with 16 bases in the middle. The CDR3 sequence is CASSGFAKGVTGELFF. The CDR3 nucleotides are TGTGCCAGCAGTGGGTTCGCGAAAGGGGTCACCGGGGAGCTGTTTTTT.

The chain combines TRBV5-1 with TRBJ2-5; 7 bases map to TRBD2. The junction had 8 bases not matched to a gene; V was cut back by 0 bases and J by 6 bases. CDR1 is SGHRS, CDR2 YFSETQ, per germline. There are 15 residues in the CDR3. CDR3 DNA sequence: TGCGCCAGCAGCTTGGACCTGACTAGCACGAAGACCCAGTACTTC. Its protein product is CASSLDLTSTKTQYF.

The chain has TRBV7-2 and TRBJ1-4; 10 positions agree with TRBD1. CDR1 SGHTA and CDR2 FQGNSA come from the germline V gene. The CDR3 totals 14 residues. Trimming at V came to 5 bases and at J to 5 bases, leaving 2 bases not matched to a gene. CDR3 nucleotide sequence: TGTGCCAGCAGCCCGGGACAGGGGAATGAAAAACTGTTTTTT. This encodes CASSPGQGNEKLFF.

This rearrangement joins TRBV20-1 to TRBJ2-3; possible D gene TRBD2, 6 bases. The CDR3 totals 10 residues. Trimming removed 6 bases from V and 6 bases from J, with 7 bases in between. Per the germline V gene, CDR1 is DFQATT and CDR2 is SNEGSKA (reference sequence). The CDR3 sequence is CSAREDTQYF. In DNA form, the CDR3 reads TGCAGTGCCCGGGAGGATACGCAGTATTTT.

V gene TRBV7-2 combines with J gene TRBJ2-1; 7 bases agree with TRBD1. This CDR3 comprises 15 residues. Losses at the gene ends were 2 bases for V and 10 bases for J; bases not matched to a gene: 11. From germline, CDR1 is SGHTA and CDR2 FQGNSA. CDR3 residues: CASSLRDRRSIEQFF. CDR3 nucleotides: TGTGCCAGCAGCTTAAGGGACAGAAGGTCTATCGAGCAGTTCTTC.

V is TRBV7-6 and J is TRBJ1-2, with TRBD1 matching 8 bases. The J segment lost 6 bases and the V segment lost 4 bases, leaving 1 base of the junction unmatched. The germline gives CDR1 SGHVS, CDR2 FNYEAQ. The CDR3 runs 12 residues. CDR3 DNA: TGTGCCAGCAGCTCAGGGGGCGATGGCTACACCTTC. Its protein product is CASSSGGDGYTF.

The J gene is TRBJ2-5, the V gene TRBV18; a possible D gene is TRBD1 (5 bases). This CDR3 region has 14 residues. Germline-derived CDR1 and CDR2 are KGHSH and LQKENI. Trimming shortened V by 3 bases and J by 0 bases, and 8 bases separated the two germline ends. The CDR3 DNA reads TGTGCCAGCTCACCCGACAGATACCAAGAGACCCAGTACTTC. Translating gives CASSPDRYQETQYF.

This clone was recorded a few times. The rearrangement links TRBV4-2 to TRBJ2-7; 9 nucleotides line up with TRBD2. The germline gives CDR1 LGHNA, CDR2 YNFKEQ. Trimming removed 0 bases from V and 3 bases from J; junction bases left unmatched: 6. This CDR3 contains 16 residues. CDR3 nucleotides: TGTGCCAGCAGCCAAGAGACAGCGGGGGGTAACTACGAGCAGTACTTC. Its translation: CASSQETAGGNYEQYF.

V is TRBV6-5 and J is TRBJ1-1; D unresolved. CDR1 and CDR2 (germline): MNHEY, SVGAGI. V was pared by 2 bases and J by 7 bases, with 11 bases between. There are 13 residues in the CDR3. The CDR3, as DNA: TGTGCCAGCAGTTACGGGTTTGGGAGTGAAGCTTTCTTT. Translation gives CASSYGFGSEAFF.

The chain has TRBV7-9 and TRBJ1-6; TRBD1 agrees at 8 bases. Germline V gives CDR1 SEHNR, CDR2 FQNEAQ (reference sequence). The V gene end was trimmed by 5 bases and the J gene end by 10 bases; junction bases not matched to a gene: 4. There are 13 residues in the CDR3. The CDR3 loop reads CASSGQGRSPLHF. The CDR3 DNA reads as TGTGCCAGCAGCGGACAGGGTCGATCACCCCTCCACTTT. The full variable domain, rest sourced from reference TRBV7-9 and TRBJ1-6, is DTGVSQNPRHKITKRGQNVTFRCDPISEHNRLYWYRQTLGQGPEFLTYFQNEAQLEKSRLLSDRFSAERPKGSFSTLEIQRTEQGDSAMYLCASSGQGRSPLHFGNGTRLTVT.

The V and J genes are TRBV5-4 and TRBJ1-4; no clear D gene. CDR3 length: 15 amino acids. Per germline, CDR1 SGHNT and CDR2 YYREEE (reference sequence). V was clipped by 0 bases and J by 5 bases, with 11 bases between them. CDR3 residues: CASSLDSVSNEKLFF. As DNA, the CDR3 is TGTGCCAGCAGCTTGGATTCGGTATCGAATGAAAAACTGTTTTTT.

The V and J genes are TRBV7-9 and TRBJ2-5, with 8 bases identical to TRBD1. The CDR3 covers 17 residues. CDR1 is SEHNR and CDR2 is FQNEAQ in the germline V gene (reference sequence). The trim removed 10 bases at V and 3 bases at J, leaving 19 bases unmatched. CDR3 region: CATGQGALRNDKETQYF. The CDR3 nucleotides read TGTGCCACCGGCCAGGGGGCACTAAGGAATGATAAAGAGACCCAGTACTTC.

In nucleotides, the CDR3 is TGTGCCAGCATGTCCCCATCCTACGAGCAGTACTTC. Its protein product is CASMSPSYEQYF. The chain carries TRBV6-6 and TRBJ2-7; D call uncertain. The CDR3 length is 12 residues. Germline loops: CDR1 MNHNY, CDR2 SVGAGI (reference sequence). Deletions cut 7 bases from V and 1 base from J, with 8 bases between.

This clone has a single count. V and J are TRBV27 and TRBJ1-5; 8 nucleotides agree with TRBD1. Trimming at V came to 0 bases and at J to 4 bases, leaving 8 bases not matched to a gene. Germline V gene sequence: CDR1 MNHEY, CDR2 SMNVEV (reference sequence). This CDR3 comprises 17 residues. CDR3 DNA sequence: TGTGCCAGCAGTTTATCCCCCGACAGGGGAGGGAATCAGCCCCAGCATTTT. Its translation is CASSLSPDRGGNQPQHF.

The genes are TRBV13 and TRBJ1-4; D is ambiguous. V was clipped by 4 bases and J by 4 bases, with 13 bases between them. CDR3 size: 15 residues. Germline assignment: CDR1 PRHDT and CDR2 FYEKMQ (reference sequence). The DNA of the CDR3 is TGTGCCAGCAGCTCCTACGCTCGGAGTAATGAAAAACTGTTTTTT. Encoded protein: CASSSYARSNEKLFF.

The CDR3 sequence is CASSGGGVVDEQYF. The CDR3 DNA follows: TGCGCCAGCAGCGGCGGGGGGGTGGTGGACGAGCAGTACTTC. V is TRBV5-1 and J is TRBJ2-7, with 9 bases that match TRBD2. Trimming at V came to 4 bases and at J to 5 bases, leaving 7 bases not matched to a gene. Germline-derived CDR1 and CDR2 are SGHRS and YFSETQ. This CDR3 contains 14 residues.

The table lists this clone with a few counts. This chain connects TRBV25-1 to TRBJ1-1; no firm D call. Germline V gives CDR1 MGHDK, CDR2 SYGVNS. The CDR3 totals 15 residues. V lost 6 bases and J 4 bases, leaving 18 bases between the germline ends. Here the CDR3 reads CASRGRGARSTEAFF. The CDR3, as DNA: TGTGCCAGCAGAGGTCGAGGCGCTAGGAGCACTGAAGCTTTCTTT.

The chain recombines TRBV27 with TRBJ1-2, with 8 bases fitting TRBD1. The V gene end was trimmed by 4 bases and the J gene end by 4 bases; junction bases not matched to a gene: 8. CDR3 length: 15 residues. Looked up from germline, CDR1 is MNHEY and CDR2 is SMNVEV (reference sequence). CDR3 nucleotides: TGTGCCAGCAGTTCTCGGACAGGGTGGATCTATGGCTACACCTTC. Translating gives CASSSRTGWIYGYTF.

This chain links TRBV9 with TRBJ2-3; D possibly corresponds to TRBD2 (5 bases). The CDR3 length is 13 residues. Germline loops: CDR1 SGDLS, CDR2 YYNGEE. Trimming took 3 bases from V and 6 from J, leaving 11 bases between them. The CDR3: CASSAGGGDTQYF. As DNA, the CDR3 is TGTGCCAGCAGCGCCGGTGGAGGTGATACGCAGTATTTT.

The chain couples TRBV30 to TRBJ2-3; 9 bases agree with TRBD2. With V trimmed by 4 bases and J by 1 base, 0 bases remained unmatched. CDR3 length: 13 residues. Per the germline V gene, CDR1 is GTSNPN and CDR2 is SVGIG (reference sequence). DNA of the CDR3: TGTGCCTGGACTAGCGGGGGCACAGATACGCAGTATTTT. Its protein is CAWTSGGTDTQYF.

The chain couples TRBV6-1 to TRBJ2-1; 9 bases align to TRBD1. The V gene's germline CDR1 is MNHNS and CDR2 SASEGT. With 10 bases clipped from V and 4 bases from J, the junction kept 11 bases outside the gene matches. This CDR3 comprises 15 residues. CDR3: CANQGTGTQYNEQFF. CDR3 bases: TGTGCCAACCAGGGGACAGGGACCCAATACAATGAGCAGTTCTTC.

V and J are TRBV7-9 and TRBJ1-1; 7 positions agree with TRBD1. Germline V CDR1 and CDR2: SEHNR, FQNEAQ (reference sequence). This CDR3 contains 15 residues. The V and J ends lost 3 bases and 6 bases, in that order; junction bases with no gene match: 10. The CDR3 is CASSLTTGFFAEAFF. In DNA form, the CDR3 reads TGTGCCAGCAGCTTGACGACAGGGTTTTTCGCTGAAGCTTTCTTT.